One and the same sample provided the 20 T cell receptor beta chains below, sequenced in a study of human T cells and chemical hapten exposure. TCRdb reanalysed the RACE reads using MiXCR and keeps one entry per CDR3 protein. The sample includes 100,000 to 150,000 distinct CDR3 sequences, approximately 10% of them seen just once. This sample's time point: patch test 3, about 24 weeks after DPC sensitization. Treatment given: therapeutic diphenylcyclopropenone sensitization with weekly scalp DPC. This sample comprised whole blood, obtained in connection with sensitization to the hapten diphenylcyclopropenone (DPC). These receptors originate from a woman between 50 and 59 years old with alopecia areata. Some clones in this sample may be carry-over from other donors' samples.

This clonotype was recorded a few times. CDR3 coding DNA: TGTGCCAGCTCACCCGATACCGCGGGTAAGCCGTTCTTC. Translated, it gives CASSPDTAGKPFF. The chain recombines TRBV18 with TRBJ2-1, with a weak D call TRBD2 (5 bases). Germline V gene data show CDR1 as KGHSH and CDR2 as LQKENI. V was pared by 3 bases and J by 15 bases, with 18 bases between. CDR3 size: 13 residues.

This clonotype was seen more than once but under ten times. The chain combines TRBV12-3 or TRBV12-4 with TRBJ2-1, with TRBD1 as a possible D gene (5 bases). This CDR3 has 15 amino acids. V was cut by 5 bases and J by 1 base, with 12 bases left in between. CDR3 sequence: CASSPWGLSYNEQFF. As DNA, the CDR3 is TGTGCCAGCAGTCCCTGGGGCCTTTCCTACAATGAGCAGTTCTTC.

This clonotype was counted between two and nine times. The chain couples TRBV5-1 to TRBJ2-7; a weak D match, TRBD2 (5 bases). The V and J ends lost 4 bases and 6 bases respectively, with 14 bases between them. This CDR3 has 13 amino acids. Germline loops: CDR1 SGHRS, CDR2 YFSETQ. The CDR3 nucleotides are TGCGCCAGCAGCACCGGCGGGTTCCCCGAGCAGTACTTC. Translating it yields CASSTGGFPEQYF.

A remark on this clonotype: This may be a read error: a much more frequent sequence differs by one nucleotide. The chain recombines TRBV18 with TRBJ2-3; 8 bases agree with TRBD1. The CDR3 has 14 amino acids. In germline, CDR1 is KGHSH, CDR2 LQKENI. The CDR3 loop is CVSSIRTGTDTQYF. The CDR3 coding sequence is TGTGTCAGCTCAATACGGACAGGGACAGATACGCAGTATTTT.

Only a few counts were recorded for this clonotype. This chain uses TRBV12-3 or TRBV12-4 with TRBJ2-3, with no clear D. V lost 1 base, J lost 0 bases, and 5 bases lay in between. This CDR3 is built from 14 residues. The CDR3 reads CASSLEGSTDTQYF. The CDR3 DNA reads TGTGCCAGCAGTTTAGAGGGTAGCACAGATACGCAGTATTTT.

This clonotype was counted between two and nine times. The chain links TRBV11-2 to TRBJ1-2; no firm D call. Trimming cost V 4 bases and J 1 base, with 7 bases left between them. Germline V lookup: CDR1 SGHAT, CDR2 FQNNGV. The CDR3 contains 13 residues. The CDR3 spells CASSSDLNYGYTF. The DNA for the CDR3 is TGTGCCAGCAGCTCCGACCTTAACTATGGCTACACCTTC.

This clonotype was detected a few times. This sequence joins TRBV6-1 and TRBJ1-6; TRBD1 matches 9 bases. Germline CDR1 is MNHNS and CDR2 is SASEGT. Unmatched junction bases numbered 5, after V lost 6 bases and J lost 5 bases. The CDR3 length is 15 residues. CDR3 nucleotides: TGTGCCAGCAGAAACAGGGGGCAGAATAATTCACCCCTCCACTTT. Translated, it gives CASRNRGQNNSPLHF.

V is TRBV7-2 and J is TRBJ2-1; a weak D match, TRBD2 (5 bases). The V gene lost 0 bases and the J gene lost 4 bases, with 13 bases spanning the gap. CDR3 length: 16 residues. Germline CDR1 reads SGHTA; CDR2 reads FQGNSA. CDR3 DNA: TGTGCCAGCAGCTTAGCCGGTGGGAGCATATACAATGAGCAGTTCTTC. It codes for CASSLAGGSIYNEQFF.

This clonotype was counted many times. CDR3 sequence (DNA): TGTGCCAGCAGCCCCCCAGGGGATCACGAGCAGTACTTC. It encodes CASSPPGDHEQYF. The rearrangement links TRBV7-3 to TRBJ2-7; D perhaps matches TRBD1 (6 bases). From germline, CDR1 is SGHTA and CDR2 FQGTGA. Trimming removed 5 bases from V and 5 bases from J, with 13 bases in between. This CDR3 has 13 residues.

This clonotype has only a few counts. CDR3 sequence reads: CASRRVGVNSPLHF. CDR3 DNA sequence: TGTGCCAGCCGAAGGGTGGGAGTTAATTCACCCCTCCACTTT. V is TRBV6-5 and J is TRBJ1-6; no firm D call. Germline V gives CDR1 MNHEY, CDR2 SVGAGI. The CDR3 has 14 amino acids. Trimming left V 8 bases short and J 6 bases short, with 14 bases between.

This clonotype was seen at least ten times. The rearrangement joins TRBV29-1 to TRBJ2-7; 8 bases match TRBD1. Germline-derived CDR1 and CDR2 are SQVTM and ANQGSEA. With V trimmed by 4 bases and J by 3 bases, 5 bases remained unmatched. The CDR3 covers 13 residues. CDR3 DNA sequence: TGCAGCGTTGGGGCAGGGGGCGACTACGAGCAGTACTTC. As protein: CSVGAGGDYEQYF.

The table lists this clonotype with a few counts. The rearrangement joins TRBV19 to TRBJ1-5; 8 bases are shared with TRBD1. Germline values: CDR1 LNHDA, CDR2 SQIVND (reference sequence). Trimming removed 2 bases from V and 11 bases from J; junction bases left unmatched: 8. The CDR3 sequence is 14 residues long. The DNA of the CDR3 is TGTGCCAGTAGTATAAGGACAGGGAACCCGACCCAGCATTTT. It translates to CASSIRTGNPTQHF.

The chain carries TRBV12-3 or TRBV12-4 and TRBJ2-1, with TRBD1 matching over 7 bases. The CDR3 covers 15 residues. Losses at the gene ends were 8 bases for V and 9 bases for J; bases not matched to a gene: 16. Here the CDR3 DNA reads TGTGCCAGCGGCCGCGTCCGGACAGGCCGGAGTGAGCAGTTCTTC. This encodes CASGRVRTGRSEQFF.

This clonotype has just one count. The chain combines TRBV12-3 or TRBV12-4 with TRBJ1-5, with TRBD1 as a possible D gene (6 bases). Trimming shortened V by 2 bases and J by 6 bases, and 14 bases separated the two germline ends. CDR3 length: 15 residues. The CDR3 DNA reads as TGTGCCAGCAGTTTATCAGGGGTAGGGCCTCAGCCCCAGCATTTT. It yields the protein CASSLSGVGPQPQHF.

The CDR3 nucleotides are TGTGCCAGCAGTTTTGGGGACAGTCATTACTATGGCTACACCTTC. As protein: CASSFGDSHYYGYTF. The V call is TRBV12-3 or TRBV12-4, the J call TRBJ1-2; 7 positions match TRBD1. The CDR3 consists of 15 residues. J lost 3 bases, V lost 3 bases, and 7 bases had no gene match.

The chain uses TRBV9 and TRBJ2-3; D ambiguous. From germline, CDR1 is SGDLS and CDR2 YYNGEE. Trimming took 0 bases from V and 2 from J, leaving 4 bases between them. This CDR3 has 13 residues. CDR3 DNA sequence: TGTGCCAGCAGCGTAGGCGACACAGATACGCAGTATTTT. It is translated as CASSVGDTDTQYF.

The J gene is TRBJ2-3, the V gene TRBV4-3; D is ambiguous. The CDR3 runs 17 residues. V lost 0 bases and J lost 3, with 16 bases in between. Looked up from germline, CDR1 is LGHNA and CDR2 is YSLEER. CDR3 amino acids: CASSQDTSVVRTDTQYF. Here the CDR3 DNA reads TGCGCCAGCAGCCAAGATACTTCCGTCGTAAGAACAGATACGCAGTATTTT.

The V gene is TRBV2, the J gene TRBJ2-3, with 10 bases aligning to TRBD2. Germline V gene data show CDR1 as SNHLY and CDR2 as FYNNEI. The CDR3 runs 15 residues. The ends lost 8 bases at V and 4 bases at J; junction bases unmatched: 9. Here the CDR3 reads CASETGLAAADTQYF. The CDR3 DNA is TGTGCCAGCGAGACAGGACTAGCGGCCGCAGATACGCAGTATTTT.

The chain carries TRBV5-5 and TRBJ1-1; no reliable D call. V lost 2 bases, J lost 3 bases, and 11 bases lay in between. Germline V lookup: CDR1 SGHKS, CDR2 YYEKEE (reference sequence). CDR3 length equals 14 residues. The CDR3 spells CASSFLAGDTEAFF. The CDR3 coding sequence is TGTGCCAGCAGCTTCCTGGCTGGAGACACTGAAGCTTTCTTT.

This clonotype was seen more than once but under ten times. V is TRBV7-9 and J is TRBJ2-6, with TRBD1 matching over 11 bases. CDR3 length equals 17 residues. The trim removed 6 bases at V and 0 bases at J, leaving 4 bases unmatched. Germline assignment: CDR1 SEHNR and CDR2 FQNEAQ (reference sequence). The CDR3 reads CASSSGQGVSGANVLTF. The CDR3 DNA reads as TGTGCCAGCAGTTCGGGACAGGGGGTCTCTGGGGCCAACGTCCTGACTTTC.